This passage covers 26 T cell receptor beta chains from one sample sequenced in a study of cytomegalovirus exposure and HLA in healthy donors. The PCR contained 60 Vbeta and 13 Jbeta primers. Repertoires were generated with immunoSEQ multiplex PCR, while TCRdb's copy carries only in-frame clones and drops some. The data show 150,000 to 160,000 clones, 75% to 85% seen once. The sequencing input was PBMCs. These receptors all stem from a man younger than 45 in good health and CMV-seropositive.

The chain combines TRBV27 with TRBJ2-3, with TRBD1 matching over 11 bases. J lost 4 bases, V lost 6 bases, and 3 bases had no gene match. Germline CDR1 reads MNHEY; CDR2 reads SMNVEV (reference sequence). This CDR3 has 14 residues. CDR3 residues: CASRSGQGADTQYF. The CDR3 region has the DNA TGTGCCAGCAGGTCGGGACAGGGGGCAGATACGCAGTATTTT.

V and J are TRBV9 and TRBJ2-7; 9 nucleotides match TRBD2. With 1 base clipped from V and 4 bases from J, the junction kept 6 bases outside the gene matches. There are 15 residues in the CDR3. Germline CDR1 and CDR2: SGDLS and YYNGEE. CDR3 loop: CASSVLAGTAYEQYF. DNA for the CDR3: TGTGCCAGCAGCGTACTAGCGGGGACCGCTTACGAGCAGTACTTC.

The genes are TRBV2 and TRBJ2-2; a possible D gene is TRBD2 (7 bases). The CDR3 is 18 amino acids. V lost 2 bases and J lost 5, with 21 bases in between. Germline V gives CDR1 SNHLY, CDR2 FYNNEI. CDR3 protein: CASSERGAFRLGTGELFF. CDR3 DNA sequence: TGTGCCAGCAGTGAACGGGGGGCTTTCCGATTAGGGACCGGGGAGCTGTTTTTT. Combining the CDR3 with reference TRBV2 and TRBJ2-2 gives the whole variable domain EPEVTQTPSHQVTQMGQEVILRCVPISNHLYFYWYRQILGQKVEFLVSFYNNEISEKSEIFDDQFSVERPDGSNFTLKIRSTKLEDSAMYFCASSERGAFRLGTGELFFGEGSRLTVL.

This CDR3 reads CASRDTASTDTQYF. In nucleotides, the CDR3 is TGTGCCAGTCGGGACACTGCCTCCACAGATACGCAGTATTTT. The V and J genes are TRBV6-6 and TRBJ2-3, with D perhaps TRBD1 (6 bases). Between the trimmed V and J ends, which lost 9 bases and 2 bases, there was a span of 15 bases. This CDR3 has 14 residues. CDR1 and CDR2 from the germline V gene are MNHNY and SVGAGI (reference sequence).

The V call is TRBV18, the J call TRBJ1-2; D is possibly TRBD1 (6 bases). Looked up from germline, CDR1 is KGHSH and CDR2 is LQKENI. The V end lost 3 bases, the J end lost 6 bases, and 11 bases lay between the germline ends. The CDR3 has 13 amino acids. The CDR3 spells CASSPTGTDGYTF. The CDR3 bases are TGTGCCAGCTCACCTACAGGGACGGATGGCTACACCTTC.

The rearrangement links TRBV11-2 to TRBJ2-7, with a weak D call TRBD2 (6 bases). Trimming took off 5 bases at V and 1 base at J, with 18 bases between the two ends. This CDR3 comprises 16 residues. Germline V CDR1 and CDR2: SGHAT, FQNNGV. The CDR3: CASSPGSGLGSYEQYF. DNA of the CDR3: TGTGCCAGCAGCCCCGGTTCGGGACTCGGGTCCTACGAGCAGTACTTC.

The chain has TRBV7-2 and TRBJ2-5; D not resolved. V lost 3 bases and J lost 3, with 8 bases in between. The CDR3 length is 13 residues. Per germline, CDR1 SGHTA and CDR2 FQGNSA. CDR3 coding DNA: TGTGCCAGCAGCTTCCGACGGGAAGAGACCCAGTACTTC. Translating it yields CASSFRREETQYF. Drawing the rest from reference TRBV7-2 and TRBJ2-5, the complete variable domain is GAGVSQSPSNKVTEKGKDVELRCDPISGHTALYWYRQSLGQGLEFLIYFQGNSAPDKSGLPSDRFSAERTGGSVSTLTIQRTQQEDSAVYLCASSFRREETQYFGPGTRLLVL.

The rearrangement joins TRBV14 to TRBJ2-6; 7 nucleotides agree with TRBD2. CDR1 and CDR2 from the germline V gene are SGHDN and FVKESK. V lost 0 bases, J lost 4 bases, and 15 bases stayed unmatched. The CDR3 spans 20 residues. The CDR3: CASSQDYAWERGGGANVLTF. In DNA form, the CDR3 reads TGTGCCAGCAGCCAAGATTACGCTTGGGAGCGGGGTGGCGGGGCCAACGTCCTGACTTTC. Drawing the rest from reference TRBV14 and TRBJ2-6, the complete variable domain is EAGVTQFPSHSVIEKGQTVTLRCDPISGHDNLYWYRRVMGKEIKFLLHFVKESKQDESGMPNNRFLAERTGGTYSTLKVQPAELEDSGVYFCASSQDYAWERGGGANVLTFGAGSRLTVL.

This clone was picked up one time. The V call is TRBV28, the J call TRBJ2-5; possible D gene TRBD1, 6 bases. Trimming removed 6 bases at V and 7 bases at J, with 18 bases between. There are 14 residues in the CDR3. Per germline, CDR1 MDHEN and CDR2 SYDVKM. Here the CDR3 DNA reads TGTGCCAGCAGCCCAGGGGACCTGAAGGGGACCCAGTACTTC. This sequence encodes CASSPGDLKGTQYF. Complete variable domain (other parts from reference TRBV28 and TRBJ2-5): DVKVTQSSRYLVKRTGEKVFLECVQDMDHENMFWYRQDPGLGLRLIYFSYDVKMKEKGDIPEGYSVSREKKERFSLILESASTNQTSMYLCASSPGDLKGTQYFGPGTRLLVL.

This chain links TRBV5-1 with TRBJ2-7; 11 bases agree with TRBD2. This CDR3 is built from 12 residues. The trim removed 3 bases at V and 7 bases at J, leaving 0 bases unmatched. Germline V gene data show CDR1 as SGHRS and CDR2 as YFSETQ. The CDR3 DNA sequence: TGCGCCAGCAGCTCTAGCGGGGGGGAGCAGTACTTC. Residues: CASSSSGGEQYF.

This chain joins TRBV5-4 and TRBJ2-3; perhaps TRBD2 as D (5 bases). V was trimmed by 6 bases and J by 0 bases, leaving 11 bases between them. The germline gives CDR1 SGHNT, CDR2 YYREEE (reference sequence). This CDR3 is 14 amino acids long. The CDR3 spells CASTRRDSTDTQYF. CDR3 coding DNA: TGTGCCAGCACCCGTCGGGATAGCACAGATACGCAGTATTTT. The whole variable domain, remainder taken from reference TRBV5-4 and TRBJ2-3, is ETGVTQSPTHLIKTRGQQVTLRCSSQSGHNTVSWYQQALGQGPQFIFQYYREEENGRGNFPPRFSGLQFPNYSSELNVNALELDDSALYLCASTRRDSTDTQYFGPGTRLTVL.

This chain links TRBV29-1 with TRBJ1-1; no reliable D call. The CDR3 has 11 amino acids. V lost 3 bases and J 7 bases, leaving 9 bases between the germline ends. The germline gives CDR1 SQVTM, CDR2 ANQGSEA. CDR3 sequence: CSVDYYLEAFF. In DNA, the CDR3 is TGCAGCGTTGATTACTACCTTGAAGCTTTCTTT. The full variable domain, rest sourced from reference TRBV29-1 and TRBJ1-1, is SAVISQKPSRDICQRGTSLTIQCQVDSQVTMMFWYRQQPGQSLTLIATANQGSEATYESGFVIDKFPISRPNLTFSTLTVSNMSPEDSSIYLCSVDYYLEAFFGQGTRLTVV.

The chain uses TRBV5-1 and TRBJ1-1, with 7 bases fitting TRBD1. Germline V gene lookup returns CDR1 SGHRS and CDR2 YFSETQ. CDR3 size: 13 residues. J was trimmed by 6 bases and V by 2 bases; bases with no gene match: 4. CDR3 bases: TGCGCCAGCAGCTTCACAGGGGACCCTGAAGCTTTCTTT. Translating gives CASSFTGDPEAFF.

CDR3 bases: TGCGCCAGCAGACCGCGGACAGGGGAGAACACCATATATTTT. Translation: CASRPRTGENTIYF. This chain links TRBV5-1 with TRBJ1-3; TRBD1 matches 9 bases. After removal of 5 bases from V and 7 bases from J, the junction contained 7 bases not matched to a gene. Per germline, CDR1 SGHRS and CDR2 YFSETQ. The CDR3 has 14 amino acids. The full variable domain, rest sourced from reference TRBV5-1 and TRBJ1-3, is KAGVTQTPRYLIKTRGQQVTLSCSPISGHRSVSWYQQTPGQGLQFLFEYFSETQRNKGNFPGRFSGRQFSNSRSEMNVSTLELGDSALYLCASRPRTGENTIYFGEGSWLTVV.

This sequence joins TRBV19 and TRBJ2-2; possibly TRBD2 for D (6 bases). This CDR3 region has 15 residues. The V gene's germline CDR1 is LNHDA and CDR2 SQIVND (reference sequence). V dropped 1 base and J dropped 7 bases, with 13 bases sitting between them. DNA of the CDR3: TGTGCCAGTAGTATAGGTGGCGGGACGGGCGGGGAGCTGTTTTTT. It is translated as CASSIGGGTGGELFF. Full variable domain (remainder filled in from reference TRBV19 and TRBJ2-2): DGGITQSPKYLFRKEGQNVTLSCEQNLNHDAMYWYRQDPGQGLRLIYYSQIVNDFQKGDIAEGYSVSREKKESFPLTVTSAQKNPTAFYLCASSIGGGTGGELFFGEGSRLTVL.

J is TRBJ1-2 and V is TRBV29-1; D ambiguous. V was clipped by 0 bases and J by 8 bases, with 13 bases between them. The germline V gene has CDR1 SQVTM and CDR2 ANQGSEA. The CDR3 covers 13 residues. The CDR3 nucleotides are TGCAGCGTTGAAGATGTTCCGTTAGAGGGCTACACCTTC. Translated: CSVEDVPLEGYTF.

The chain carries TRBV2 and TRBJ1-5; D gene uncertain. V gave up 8 bases and J gave up 9 bases, with 26 bases separating them. The germline gives CDR1 SNHLY, CDR2 FYNNEI. The CDR3 has 16 amino acids. CDR3: CASGLTSTIPAAPQHF. For the CDR3, the DNA is TGTGCCAGCGGATTGACATCCACAATCCCTGCTGCGCCCCAGCATTTT.

The chain couples TRBV4-1 to TRBJ2-3, with 8 bases identical to TRBD2. This CDR3 contains 17 residues. V dropped 6 bases and J dropped 2; count of bases not matched to a gene: 13. CDR1 is MGHRA, CDR2 YSYEKL, per germline. CDR3 in amino acids: CASSRWNSGGPTDTQYF. The CDR3 nucleotides read TGCGCCAGCAGTCGCTGGAACAGCGGGGGCCCCACAGATACGCAGTATTTT.

J is TRBJ1-2 and V is TRBV4-1, with 7 bases that match TRBD1. In germline, CDR1 is MGHRA, CDR2 YSYEKL. CDR3 length equals 15 residues. J gave up 4 bases and V 1 base, and 6 bases lay outside the gene matches. CDR3 in DNA: TGCGCCAGCAGCCAAGGCGCCGGGACAGCCTATGGCTACACCTTC. This gives the protein CASSQGAGTAYGYTF.

V is TRBV7-2 and J is TRBJ2-2; 7 bases match TRBD2. V shed 6 bases, J shed 5 bases, and the junction held 3 bases outside the gene matches. The germline CDR1 and CDR2 sequences are SGHTA and FQGNSA. The CDR3 loop spans 13 amino acids. CDR3 coding DNA: TGTGCCAGCAGGGGACTACAAACCGGGGAGCTGTTTTTT. Protein product: CASRGLQTGELFF.

The chain is built from TRBV7-9 and TRBJ1-2; D is possibly TRBD1 (5 bases). This CDR3 has 15 residues. Looked up from germline, CDR1 is SEHNR and CDR2 is FQNEAQ (reference sequence). V was clipped by 5 bases and J by 5 bases, with 18 bases between them. The CDR3 reads CASSPQISGAYGYTF. Here the CDR3 DNA reads TGTGCCAGCAGCCCGCAGATTAGTGGGGCATATGGCTACACCTTC.

The rearrangement links TRBV5-6 to TRBJ2-7; D perhaps matches TRBD2 (5 bases). Germline CDR1 reads SGHDT; CDR2 reads YYEEEE. CDR3 length: 15 amino acids. Trimming pared 5 bases from V and 1 base from J, leaving 16 bases between. CDR3 bases: TGTGCCAGCAGTTGGGGAACATCGGGGTCCTACGAGCAGTACTTC. Translated, it gives CASSWGTSGSYEQYF.

The chain has TRBV6-5 and TRBJ1-1, with D unresolved. The V gene lost 0 bases and the J gene lost 0 bases, with 5 bases spanning the gap. The CDR3 has 14 residues. The germline gives CDR1 MNHEY, CDR2 SVGAGI. CDR3 protein: CASSYSQLNTEAFF. As DNA, the CDR3 is TGTGCCAGCAGTTACTCACAGTTGAACACTGAAGCTTTCTTT.

The chain recombines TRBV28 with TRBJ1-2, with 10 bases that match TRBD1. Germline CDR1 is MDHEN and CDR2 is SYDVKM. The length of the CDR3 is 16 residues. J was trimmed by 4 bases and V by 4 bases; bases with no gene match: 9. The CDR3 sequence is CASSSIGTGDGYGYTF. CDR3 in DNA: TGTGCCAGCAGTTCGATCGGGACAGGGGATGGCTATGGCTACACCTTC.

The chain carries TRBV7-9 and TRBJ1-4; the D is unclear. Trimming took 5 bases from V and 3 from J, leaving 13 bases between them. The CDR3 runs 15 residues. CDR1 and CDR2 (germline): SEHNR, FQNEAQ (reference sequence). In DNA, the CDR3 is TGTGCCAGCAGCCCGTTCCGAGGATCTAATGAAAAACTGTTTTTT. Protein product: CASSPFRGSNEKLFF.

CDR3 region: CAIPRSSNANTGELFF. The CDR3 DNA reads TGTGCCATCCCCCGATCGAGTAACGCGAACACCGGGGAGCTGTTTTTT. The V gene is TRBV5-4, the J gene TRBJ2-2; D is unresolved. Germline V gene data show CDR1 as SGHNT and CDR2 as YYREEE (reference sequence). With 9 bases removed from V and 0 bases from J, the gap between germline ends came to 18 bases. This CDR3 is 16 amino acids long.